This T cell receptor (beta chain) was recovered during a study of shared clonotypes between healthy human individuals. Division of CD4+ cells produced a CD45RA+ naive subset and a CD45RA-negative memory subset. Sequencing was performed with immunoSEQ multiplex PCR; in TCRdb, only in-frame clones are kept and a portion is missing. This repertoire shows around 1.5 million clones, approximately 98% found once; its top ten account for about 0.4%. The germline V gene encodes CDR1 SGHTA and CDR2 FQGNSA. The CDR3 extends over 15 amino acids. V was shortened by 5 bases and J by 1 base, with 12 bases between the two germline ends.

Sequenced input: naive CD4+ T cells sorted from blood. Subset defined: CD45RA+ positively selected. The chain recombines TRBV7-2 with TRBJ2-1; maybe TRBD2 (5 bases). The clonotype comes from a young man in good health. The CDR3 bases are TGTGCCAGCAGCCTCAGCCGGGGATCCTACAATGAGCAGTTCTTC. Translated, it gives CASSLSRGSYNEQFF. The variable domain in full, with the rest retrieved from reference TRBV7-2 and TRBJ2-1, is GAGVSQSPSNKVTEKGKDVELRCDPISGHTALYWYRQSLGQGLEFLIYFQGNSAPDKSGLPSDRFSAERTGGSVSTLTIQRTQQEDSAVYLCASSLSRGSYNEQFFGPGTRLTVL.